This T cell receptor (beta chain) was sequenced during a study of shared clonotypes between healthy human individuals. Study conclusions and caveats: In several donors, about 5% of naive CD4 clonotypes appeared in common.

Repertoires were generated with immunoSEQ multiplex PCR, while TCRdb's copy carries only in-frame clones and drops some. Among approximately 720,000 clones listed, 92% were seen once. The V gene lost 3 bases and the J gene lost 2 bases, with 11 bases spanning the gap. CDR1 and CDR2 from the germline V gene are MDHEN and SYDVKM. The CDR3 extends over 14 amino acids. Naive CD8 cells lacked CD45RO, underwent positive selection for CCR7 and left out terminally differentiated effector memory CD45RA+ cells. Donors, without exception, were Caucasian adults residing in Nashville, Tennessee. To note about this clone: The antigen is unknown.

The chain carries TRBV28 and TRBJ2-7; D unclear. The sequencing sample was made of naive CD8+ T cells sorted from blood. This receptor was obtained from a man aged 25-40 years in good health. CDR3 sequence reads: CASSLNLQPYEQYF. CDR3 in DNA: TGTGCCAGCAGTTTGAACCTCCAACCCTACGAGCAGTACTTC.